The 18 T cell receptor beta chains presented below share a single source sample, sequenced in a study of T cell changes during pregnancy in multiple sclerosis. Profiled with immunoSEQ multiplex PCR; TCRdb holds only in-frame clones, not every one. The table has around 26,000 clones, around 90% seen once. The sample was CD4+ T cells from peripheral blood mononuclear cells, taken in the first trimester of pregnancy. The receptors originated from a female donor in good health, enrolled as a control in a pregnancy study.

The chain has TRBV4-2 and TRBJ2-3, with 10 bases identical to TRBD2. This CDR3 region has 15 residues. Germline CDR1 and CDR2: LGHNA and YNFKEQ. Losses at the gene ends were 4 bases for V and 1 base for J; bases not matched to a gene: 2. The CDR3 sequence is CASSRGTSGTDTQYF. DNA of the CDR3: TGTGCCAGCAGCCGCGGGACTAGCGGCACAGATACGCAGTATTTT.

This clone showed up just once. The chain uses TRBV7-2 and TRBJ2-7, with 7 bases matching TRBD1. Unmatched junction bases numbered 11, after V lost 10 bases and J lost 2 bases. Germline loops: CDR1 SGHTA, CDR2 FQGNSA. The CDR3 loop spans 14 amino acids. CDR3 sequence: CATSRGQAAYEQYF. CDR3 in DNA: TGTGCCACCTCAAGGGGGCAGGCCGCCTACGAGCAGTACTTC.

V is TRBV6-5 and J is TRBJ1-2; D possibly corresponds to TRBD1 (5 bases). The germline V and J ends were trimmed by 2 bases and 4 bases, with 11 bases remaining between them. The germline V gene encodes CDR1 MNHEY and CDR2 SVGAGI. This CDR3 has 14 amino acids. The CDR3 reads CASSYLTGIYGYTF. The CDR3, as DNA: TGTGCCAGCAGTTACCTCACAGGAATCTATGGCTACACCTTC.

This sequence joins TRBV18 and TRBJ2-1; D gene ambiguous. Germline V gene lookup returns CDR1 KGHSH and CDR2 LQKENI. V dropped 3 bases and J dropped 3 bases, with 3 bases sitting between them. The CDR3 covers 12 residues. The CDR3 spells CASSPFYNEQFF. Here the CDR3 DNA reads TGTGCCAGCTCACCCTTCTACAATGAGCAGTTCTTC. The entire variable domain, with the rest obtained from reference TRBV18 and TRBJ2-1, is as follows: NAGVMQNPRHLVRRRGQEARLRCSPMKGHSHVYWYRQLPEEGLKFMVYLQKENIIDESGMPKERFSAEFPKEGPSILRIQQVVRGDSAAYFCASSPFYNEQFFGPGTRLTVL.

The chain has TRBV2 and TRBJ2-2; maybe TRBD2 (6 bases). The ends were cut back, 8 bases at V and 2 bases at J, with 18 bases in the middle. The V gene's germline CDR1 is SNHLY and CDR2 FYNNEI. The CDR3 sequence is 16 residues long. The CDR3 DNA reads TGTGCCAGCTCAGGGACTCTCGTTGTTAACACCGGGGAGCTGTTTTTT. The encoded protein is CASSGTLVVNTGELFF.

This CDR3 reads CASTQSTGGDQPQHF. DNA for the CDR3: TGTGCCAGTACCCAATCGACAGGGGGCGATCAGCCCCAGCATTTT. The rearrangement links TRBV19 to TRBJ1-5, with TRBD1 identical over 10 bases. CDR1 LNHDA and CDR2 SQIVND come from the germline V gene (reference sequence). Losses at the gene ends were 7 bases for V and 5 bases for J; bases not matched to a gene: 8. The CDR3 runs 15 residues. Supplemented by reference TRBV19 and TRBJ1-5, the full variable domain reads DGGITQSPKYLFRKEGQNVTLSCEQNLNHDAMYWYRQDPGQGLRLIYYSQIVNDFQKGDIAEGYSVSREKKESFPLTVTSAQKNPTAFYLCASTQSTGGDQPQHFGDGTRLSIL.

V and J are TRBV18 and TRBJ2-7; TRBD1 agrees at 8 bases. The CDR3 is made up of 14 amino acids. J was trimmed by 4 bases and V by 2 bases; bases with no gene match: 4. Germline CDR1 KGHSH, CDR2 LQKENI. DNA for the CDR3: TGTGCCAGCTCACCAATACAGGGGGGATACGAGCAGTACTTC. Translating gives CASSPIQGGYEQYF.

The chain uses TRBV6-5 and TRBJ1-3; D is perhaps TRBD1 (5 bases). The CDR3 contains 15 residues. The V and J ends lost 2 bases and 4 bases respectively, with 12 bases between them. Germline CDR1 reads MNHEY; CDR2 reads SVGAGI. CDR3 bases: TGTGCCAGCAGTTACAGGGGTATTAAGGGAAACACCATATATTTT. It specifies CASSYRGIKGNTIYF.

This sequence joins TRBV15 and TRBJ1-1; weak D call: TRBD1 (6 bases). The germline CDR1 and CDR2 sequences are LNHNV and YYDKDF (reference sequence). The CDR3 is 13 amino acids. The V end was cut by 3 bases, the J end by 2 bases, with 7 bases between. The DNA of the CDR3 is TGTGCCACCAGCAGGGACAGCAACACTGAAGCTTTCTTT. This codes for CATSRDSNTEAFF.

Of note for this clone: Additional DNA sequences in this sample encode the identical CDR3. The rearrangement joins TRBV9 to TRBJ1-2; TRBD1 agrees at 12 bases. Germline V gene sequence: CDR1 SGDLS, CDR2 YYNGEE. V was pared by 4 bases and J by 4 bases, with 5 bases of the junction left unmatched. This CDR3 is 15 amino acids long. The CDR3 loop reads CASSPGTGGLYGYTF. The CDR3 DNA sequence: TGTGCCAGCAGCCCAGGGACAGGGGGCCTCTATGGCTACACCTTC.

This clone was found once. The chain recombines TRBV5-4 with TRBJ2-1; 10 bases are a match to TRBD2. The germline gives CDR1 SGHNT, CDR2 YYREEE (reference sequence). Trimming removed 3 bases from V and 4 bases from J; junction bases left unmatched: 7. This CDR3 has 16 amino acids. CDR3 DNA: TGTGCCAGCAGCTCCTTAGCGGGGGGACGATACAATGAGCAGTTCTTC. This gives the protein CASSSLAGGRYNEQFF.

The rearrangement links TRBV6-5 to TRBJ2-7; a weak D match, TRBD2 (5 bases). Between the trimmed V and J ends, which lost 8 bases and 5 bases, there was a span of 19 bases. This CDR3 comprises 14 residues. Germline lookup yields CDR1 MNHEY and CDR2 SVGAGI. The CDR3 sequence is CASSIREGKDEQYF. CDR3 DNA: TGTGCCAGCTCCATCCGGGAAGGGAAGGACGAGCAGTACTTC.

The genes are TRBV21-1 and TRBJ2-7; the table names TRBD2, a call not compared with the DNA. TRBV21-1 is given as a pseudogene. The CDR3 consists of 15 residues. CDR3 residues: CASSPRPGTAYEQYF. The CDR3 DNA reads TGTGCCAGCAGCCCCCGCCCCGGGACTGCATACGAGCAGTACTTC.

The CDR3 sequence is CAWRVTGSGWREKLFF. CDR3 bases: TGTGCCTGGAGGGTCACAGGGTCGGGTTGGAGAGAAAAACTGTTTTTT. This chain links TRBV30 with TRBJ1-4, with D perhaps matching TRBD1 (6 bases). The V gene's germline CDR1 is GTSNPN and CDR2 SVGIG (reference sequence). V was shortened by 3 bases and J by 8 bases, with 22 bases between the two germline ends. The CDR3 has 16 amino acids.

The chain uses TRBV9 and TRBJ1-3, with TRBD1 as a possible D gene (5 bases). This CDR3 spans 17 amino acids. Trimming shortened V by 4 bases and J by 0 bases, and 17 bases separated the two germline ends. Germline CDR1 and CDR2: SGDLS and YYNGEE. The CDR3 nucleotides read TGTGCCAGCAGCCCTTGGGGGGGGGTCGCCTCTGGAAACACCATATATTTT. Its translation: CASSPWGGVASGNTIYF.

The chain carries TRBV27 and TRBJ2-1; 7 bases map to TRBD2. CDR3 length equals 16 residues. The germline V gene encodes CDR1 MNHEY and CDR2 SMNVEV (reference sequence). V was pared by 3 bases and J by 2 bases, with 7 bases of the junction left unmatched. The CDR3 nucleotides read TGTGCCAGCAGTTTGATTGGGGGGGGACCCTACAATGAGCAGTTCTTC. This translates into CASSLIGGGPYNEQFF.

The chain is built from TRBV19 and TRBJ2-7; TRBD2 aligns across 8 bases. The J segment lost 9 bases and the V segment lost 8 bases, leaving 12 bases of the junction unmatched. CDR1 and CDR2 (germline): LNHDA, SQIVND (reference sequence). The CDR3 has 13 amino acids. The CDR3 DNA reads TGTGCCAGTTCCTCCAGGGGACTAGTCGCGCAGTACTTC. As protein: CASSSRGLVAQYF.

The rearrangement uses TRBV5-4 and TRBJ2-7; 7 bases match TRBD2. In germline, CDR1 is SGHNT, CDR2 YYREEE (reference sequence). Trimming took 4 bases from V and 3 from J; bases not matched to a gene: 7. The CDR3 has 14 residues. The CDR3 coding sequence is TGTGCCAGCAGCCTGGGAGGGTCCCTCTACGAGCAGTACTTC. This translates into CASSLGGSLYEQYF. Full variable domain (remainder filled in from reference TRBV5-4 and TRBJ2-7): ETGVTQSPTHLIKTRGQQVTLRCSSQSGHNTVSWYQQALGQGPQFIFQYYREEENGRGNFPPRFSGLQFPNYSSELNVNALELDDSALYLCASSLGGSLYEQYFGPGTRLTVT.